This T cell receptor (beta chain) is drawn from a study of blood T cells in healthy people across ages. The use of a sample-barcoded 5' primer and a J-beta primer mix characterized a second PCR of roughly 6 to 11 cycles. TCRdb re-called the 5' RACE reads through MiXCR, storing one row per CDR3 protein. This sample has hundreds of thousands of distinct CDR3 sequences, with 25% to 30% found just once. V was clipped by 6 bases and J by 0 bases; unmatched bases: 3. The CDR3 is 14 amino acids. Germline CDR1 is WSHSY and CDR2 is SAAADI. Sequenced: blood. This chain uses TRBV10-2 with TRBJ2-7; 9 nucleotides align to TRBD2. The sequence derives from a woman of 80 years or more in good health. The CDR3 spells CASRSGRSSYEQYF. The DNA for the CDR3 is TGCGCCAGCAGAAGCGGGAGGAGCTCCTACGAGCAGTACTTC.